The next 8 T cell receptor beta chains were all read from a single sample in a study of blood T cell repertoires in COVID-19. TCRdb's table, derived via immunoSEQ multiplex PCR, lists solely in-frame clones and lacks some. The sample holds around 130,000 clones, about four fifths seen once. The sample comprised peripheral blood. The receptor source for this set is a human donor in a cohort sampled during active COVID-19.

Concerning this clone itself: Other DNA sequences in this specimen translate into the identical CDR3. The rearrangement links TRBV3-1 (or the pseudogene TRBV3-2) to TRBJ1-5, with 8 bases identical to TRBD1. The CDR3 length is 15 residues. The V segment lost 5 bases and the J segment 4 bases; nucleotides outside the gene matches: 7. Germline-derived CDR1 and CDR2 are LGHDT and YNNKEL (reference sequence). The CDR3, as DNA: TGTGCCAGCAGCTTAGGCAGGGGGCAAAATCAGCCCCAGCATTTT. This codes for CASSLGRGQNQPQHF.

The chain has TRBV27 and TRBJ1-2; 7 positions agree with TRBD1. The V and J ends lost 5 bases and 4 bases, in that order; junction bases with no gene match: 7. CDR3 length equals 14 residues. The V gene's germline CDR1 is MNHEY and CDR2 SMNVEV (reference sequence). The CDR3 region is CASSPPGQPYGYTF. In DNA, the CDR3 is TGTGCCAGCAGTCCCCCGGGACAGCCCTATGGCTACACCTTC.

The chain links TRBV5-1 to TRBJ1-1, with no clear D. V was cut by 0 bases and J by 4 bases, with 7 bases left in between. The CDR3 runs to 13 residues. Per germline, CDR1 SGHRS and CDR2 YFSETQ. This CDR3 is CASSLGSGTEAFF. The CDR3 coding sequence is TGCGCCAGCAGCTTGGGGTCAGGCACTGAAGCTTTCTTT.

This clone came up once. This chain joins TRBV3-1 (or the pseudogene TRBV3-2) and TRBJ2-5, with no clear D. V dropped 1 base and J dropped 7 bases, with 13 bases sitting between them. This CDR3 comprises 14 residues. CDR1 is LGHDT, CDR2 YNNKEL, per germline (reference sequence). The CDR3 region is CASSQGVGPGTQYF. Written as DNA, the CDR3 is TGTGCCAGCAGCCAAGGTGTGGGCCCAGGGACCCAGTACTTC.

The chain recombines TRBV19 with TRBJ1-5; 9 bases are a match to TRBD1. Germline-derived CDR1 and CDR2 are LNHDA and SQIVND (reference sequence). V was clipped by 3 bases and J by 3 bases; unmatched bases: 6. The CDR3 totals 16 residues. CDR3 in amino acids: CASSMGTGWANQPQHF. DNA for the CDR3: TGTGCCAGTAGTATGGGGACAGGGTGGGCCAATCAGCCCCAGCATTTT.

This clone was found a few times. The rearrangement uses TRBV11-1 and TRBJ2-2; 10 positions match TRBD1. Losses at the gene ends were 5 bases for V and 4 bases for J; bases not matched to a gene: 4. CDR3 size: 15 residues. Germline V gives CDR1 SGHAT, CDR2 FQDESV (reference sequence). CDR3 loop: CASSPRTGGTGELFF. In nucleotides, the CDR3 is TGTGCCAGCAGCCCTCGGACAGGGGGCACCGGGGAGCTGTTTTTT.

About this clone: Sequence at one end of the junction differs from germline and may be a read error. CDR3 sequence reads: CASTQGRNYGYTF. DNA for the CDR3: TGCGCCAGCACCCAAGGGAGGAACTATGGCTACACCTTC. This rearrangement joins TRBV4-1 to TRBJ1-2; no clear D gene. Germline V CDR1 and CDR2: MGHRA, YSYEKL. The CDR3 covers 13 residues.

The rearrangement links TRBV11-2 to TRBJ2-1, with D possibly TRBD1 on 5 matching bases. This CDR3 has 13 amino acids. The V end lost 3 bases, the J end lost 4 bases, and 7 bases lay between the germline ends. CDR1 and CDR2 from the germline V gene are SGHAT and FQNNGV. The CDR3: CASSFDSYNEQFF. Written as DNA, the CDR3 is TGTGCCAGCAGCTTCGACAGTTACAATGAGCAGTTCTTC.